These 3 T cell receptor beta chains were all obtained from the same sample, sequenced in a study of spatial heterogeneity in lung cancer. Regarding time point: sample taken at primary tumor resection. Tumor, nontumor lung or frozen PBMC supplied whole RNA that was sequenced unsorted. TCRdb itself ran the 5' RACE reads through MiXCR, one entry per CDR3 protein. The data contain under 40,000 distinct CDR3 sequences, under 7% of them singletons. Sequenced here: PBMCs, sampled at surgery. All receptors come from a male donor with early-stage non-small cell lung cancer.

The chain is built from TRBV12-3 or TRBV12-4 and TRBJ1-2; D unresolved. This CDR3 region has 12 residues. V lost 6 bases and J 11 bases, leaving 16 bases between the germline ends. CDR3 sequence (DNA): TGTGCCAGCAGAACTCGGGAGGCGAAATACACCTTC. Protein product: CASRTREAKYTF.

Many counts were recorded for this clonotype. This chain joins TRBV7-2 and TRBJ1-5; 9 bases map to TRBD1. V lost 5 bases, J lost 6 bases, and 8 bases stayed unmatched. The length of the CDR3 is 15 residues. The germline CDR1 and CDR2 sequences are SGHTA and FQGNSA. DNA for the CDR3: TGTGCCAGCAGCATAGACAGGGGGGGTAGTCAGCCCCAGCATTTT. This translates into CASSIDRGGSQPQHF.

This clonotype was found a few times. This chain connects TRBV7-9 to TRBJ2-1, with D perhaps TRBD1 (7 bases). Germline values: CDR1 SEHNR, CDR2 FQNEAQ (reference sequence). The CDR3 consists of 17 residues. Trimming shortened V by 5 bases and J by 0 bases, and 17 bases separated the two germline ends. The CDR3 DNA sequence: TGTGCCAGCAGCCGGGGGTTGAGGGGGCCCTCCTACAATGAGCAGTTCTTC. Translation gives CASSRGLRGPSYNEQFF.